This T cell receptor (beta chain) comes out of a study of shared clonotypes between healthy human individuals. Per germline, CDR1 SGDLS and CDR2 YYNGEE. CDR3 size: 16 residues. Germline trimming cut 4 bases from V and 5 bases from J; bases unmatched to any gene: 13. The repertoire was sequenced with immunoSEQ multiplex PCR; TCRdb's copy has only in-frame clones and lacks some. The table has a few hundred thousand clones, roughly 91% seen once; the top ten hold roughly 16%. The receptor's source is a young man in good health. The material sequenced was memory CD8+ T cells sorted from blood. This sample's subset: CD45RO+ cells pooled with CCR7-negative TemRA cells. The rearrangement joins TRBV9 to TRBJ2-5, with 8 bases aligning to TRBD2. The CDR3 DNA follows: TGTGCCAGCAGCTGCGGGATCCGGGAGGGAGGTGAGACCCAGTACTTC. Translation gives CASSCGIREGGETQYF.